This T cell receptor (beta chain) originates from a study of T cells in Graves' hyperthyroidism and ophthalmopathy. Germline-derived CDR1 and CDR2 are MNHEY and SVGAGI. CDR3 size: 16 residues. Trimming took 9 bases from V and 2 from J, leaving 17 bases between them. The CDR3 regions of TCR beta were amplified from RNA transcripts. The TCR CDR3 first-round RT-PCR relied on the HTBI primer set. MiXCR, run by TCRdb on the multiplex PCR reads, gives a single entry per CDR3 protein. The table lists 700,000 to 950,000 distinct CDR3 sequences, roughly a third of them singletons, with roughly 31% in the top ten.

The V gene is TRBV6-5, the J gene TRBJ2-6, with D tentatively TRBD1 (6 bases). Material for sequencing was blood. This sequence was found in a middle-aged woman with Graves' hyperthyroidism. CDR3 sequence: CASSWWQGTGANVLTF. The CDR3 DNA follows: TGTGCCAGTTCCTGGTGGCAGGGGACTGGGGCCAACGTCCTGACTTTC.